The 6 T cell receptor beta chains presented below share a single source sample, sequenced in a study of cytomegalovirus exposure and HLA in healthy donors. The PCR made use of 60 Vbeta and 13 Jbeta primers. The assay was immunoSEQ multiplex PCR, and TCRdb's table has in-frame clones only and misses some. The top ten clones hold about 2.6% of a sample with around 150,000 clones, about 61% of them seen once. The sample was PBMCs. These receptors came from a woman in her thirties or forties in good health and CMV-seronegative.

The J gene is TRBJ2-2, the V gene TRBV28; maybe TRBD1 (6 bases). The CDR3 runs to 13 residues. V lost 7 bases and J 7 bases, leaving 13 bases between the germline ends. Germline-derived CDR1 and CDR2 are MDHEN and SYDVKM. The CDR3, as DNA: TGTGCCAGCACCCAGGGGACAAACGGGGAGCTGTTTTTT. Translating gives CASTQGTNGELFF.

The chain employs TRBV27 and TRBJ1-2; TRBD1 matches at 7 bases. CDR1 is MNHEY and CDR2 is SMNVEV in the germline V gene (reference sequence). V lost 2 bases and J lost 5; bases outside the gene matches: 8. This CDR3 is 15 amino acids long. The DNA of the CDR3 is TGTGCCAGCAGTTTAGGGGGGACAGAAGTATATGGCTACACCTTC. It encodes CASSLGGTEVYGYTF.

The chain joins TRBV11-1 to TRBJ1-5; no clear D gene. Germline loops: CDR1 SGHAT, CDR2 FQDESV (reference sequence). This CDR3 has 13 residues. The V and J ends lost 5 bases and 2 bases respectively, with 7 bases between them. Here the CDR3 DNA reads TGTGCCAGCAGCCCGGGTGGCAATCAGCCCCAGCATTTT. It yields the protein CASSPGGNQPQHF.

The chain couples TRBV4-3 to TRBJ1-5; D is unclear. Germline V CDR1 and CDR2: LGHNA, YSLEER. V lost 0 bases and J 4 bases, leaving 10 bases between the germline ends. The CDR3 is 15 amino acids. As DNA, the CDR3 is TGCGCCAGCAGCCAAGATCTCCAGGTTAATCAGCCCCAGCATTTT. The encoded protein is CASSQDLQVNQPQHF.

This chain connects TRBV18 to TRBJ2-7; D not certain. Germline V CDR1 and CDR2: KGHSH, LQKENI. Deletions cut 3 bases from V and 2 bases from J, with 11 bases between. The CDR3 totals 14 residues. The CDR3 coding sequence is TGTGCCAGCTCACCGGGCAGAAGGACCTACGAGCAGTACTTC. Amino acids: CASSPGRRTYEQYF. Based on the CDR3 plus reference TRBV18 and TRBJ2-7, the full variable domain is NAGVMQNPRHLVRRRGQEARLRCSPMKGHSHVYWYRQLPEEGLKFMVYLQKENIIDESGMPKERFSAEFPKEGPSILRIQQVVRGDSAAYFCASSPGRRTYEQYFGPGTRLTVT.

This clone was seen a single time. The gene calls are TRBV10-2 and TRBJ1-5, with D tentatively TRBD1 (6 bases). CDR3 length: 15 residues. The V and J ends lost 2 bases and 3 bases respectively, with 11 bases between them. The V gene's germline CDR1 is WSHSY and CDR2 SAAADI. CDR3 DNA sequence: TGCGCCAGCAGTGAGGGGGGGGCAGTCAATCAGCCCCAGCATTTT. Protein: CASSEGGAVNQPQHF.